The present T cell receptor beta chain was sequenced within a study of beta chain features in type 1 diabetes. General study findings and limits: Unsettled here was the matter of whether HLA type influences TCRB rearrangement. Within the patient group, naive, central memory and Treg TCRB repertoires appeared more similar to each other than within healthy donors. Type 1 diabetes patients had TCRB CDR3s that were shorter (moderately but significantly so) in all four CD4+ subsets. Type 1 diabetes patients had VDJ junctions that carried fewer insertions and more deletions.

With regard to this clone: Its antigen remains unknown.

Expressed TCRB transcripts were sequenced because the entire RNA isolate underwent reverse transcription. Repertoires were generated with immunoSEQ multiplex PCR, while TCRdb's copy carries only in-frame clones and drops some. The sample shows roughly 300,000 clones, around 8.5% of them seen only once. The receptor comes from a man aged 25-40 years with type 1 diabetes. Specimen: central memory CD4+ T cells from blood.

The CDR3 protein is CAISGQTSGGSNEQFF. CDR3 coding DNA: TGTGCCATCAGTGGCCAGACTAGCGGGGGGTCCAATGAGCAGTTCTTC. The chain carries TRBV10-3 and TRBJ2-1; TRBD2 aligns across 13 bases. V lost 4 bases to trimming and J lost 6 bases; unmatched junction nucleotides: 6. Germline CDR1 ENHRY, CDR2 SYGVKD. The CDR3 covers 16 residues.